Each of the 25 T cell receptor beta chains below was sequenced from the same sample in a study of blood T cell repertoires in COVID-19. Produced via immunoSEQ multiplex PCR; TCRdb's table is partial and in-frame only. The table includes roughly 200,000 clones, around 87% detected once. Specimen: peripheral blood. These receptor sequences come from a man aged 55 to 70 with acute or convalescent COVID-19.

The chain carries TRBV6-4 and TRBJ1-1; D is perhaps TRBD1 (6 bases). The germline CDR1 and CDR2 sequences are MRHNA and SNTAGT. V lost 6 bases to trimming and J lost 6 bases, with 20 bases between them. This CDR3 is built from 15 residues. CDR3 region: CASSAGGGLGSEAFF. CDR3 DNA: TGTGCCAGCAGCGCCGGGGGGGGGCTTGGCTCTGAAGCTTTCTTT.

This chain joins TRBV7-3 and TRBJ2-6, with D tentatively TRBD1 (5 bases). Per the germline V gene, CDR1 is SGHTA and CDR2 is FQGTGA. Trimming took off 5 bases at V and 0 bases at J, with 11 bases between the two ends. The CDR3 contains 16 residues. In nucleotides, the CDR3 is TGTGCCAGCAGCGAATCAGGGATCTCTGGGGCCAACGTCCTGACTTTC. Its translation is CASSESGISGANVLTF.

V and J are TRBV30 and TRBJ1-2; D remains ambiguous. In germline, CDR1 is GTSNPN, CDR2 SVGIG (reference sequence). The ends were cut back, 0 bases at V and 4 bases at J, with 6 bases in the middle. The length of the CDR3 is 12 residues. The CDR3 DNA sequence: TGTGCCTGGAGTGTACAGATCTATGGCTACACCTTC. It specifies CAWSVQIYGYTF.

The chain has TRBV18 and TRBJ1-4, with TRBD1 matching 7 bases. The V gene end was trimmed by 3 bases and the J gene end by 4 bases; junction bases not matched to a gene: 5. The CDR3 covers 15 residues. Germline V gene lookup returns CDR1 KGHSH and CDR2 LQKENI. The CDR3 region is CASSPSGGSNEKLFF. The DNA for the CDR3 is TGTGCCAGCTCACCTTCAGGGGGAAGTAATGAAAAACTGTTTTTT.

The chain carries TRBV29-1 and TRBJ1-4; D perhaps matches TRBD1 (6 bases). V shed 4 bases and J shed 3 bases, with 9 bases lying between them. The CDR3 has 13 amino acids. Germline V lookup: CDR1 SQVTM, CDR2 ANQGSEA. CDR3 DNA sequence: TGCAGCGTTGGTTCAGGGGCTAATGAAAAACTGTTTTTT. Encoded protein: CSVGSGANEKLFF.

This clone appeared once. CDR3 DNA: TGTGCTAGTGGTTTGGTTTCCGGGACAGGGTTCTCCAATGAGCAGTTCTTC. Its protein product is CASGLVSGTGFSNEQFF. The chain uses TRBV12-5 and TRBJ2-1; 9 nucleotides agree with TRBD1. Trimming at V came to 0 bases and at J to 6 bases, leaving 9 bases not matched to a gene. The CDR3 contains 17 residues. Germline-derived CDR1 and CDR2 are LGHNT and FRNRAP.

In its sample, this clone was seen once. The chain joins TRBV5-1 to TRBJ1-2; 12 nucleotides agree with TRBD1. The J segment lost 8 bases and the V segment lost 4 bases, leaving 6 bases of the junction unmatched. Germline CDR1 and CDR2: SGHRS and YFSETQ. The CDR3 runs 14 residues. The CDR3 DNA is TGCGCCAGCAGCGTGGGACAGGGGGCGGGCGGCTACACCTTC. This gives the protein CASSVGQGAGGYTF.

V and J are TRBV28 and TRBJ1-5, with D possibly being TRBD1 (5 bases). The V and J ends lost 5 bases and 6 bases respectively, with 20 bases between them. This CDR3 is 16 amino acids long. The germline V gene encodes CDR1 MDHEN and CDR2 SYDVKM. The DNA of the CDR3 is TGTGCCAGCAGTCCCAGCGGGGGGGATTGGGGTCAGCCCCAGCATTTT. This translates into CASSPSGGDWGQPQHF.

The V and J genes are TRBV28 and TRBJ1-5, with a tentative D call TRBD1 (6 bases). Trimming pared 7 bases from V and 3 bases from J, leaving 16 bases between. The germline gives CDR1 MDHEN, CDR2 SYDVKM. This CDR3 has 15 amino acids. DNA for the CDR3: TGTGCCAGCAACGATTACGGACAGATCAATCAGCCCCAGCATTTT. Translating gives CASNDYGQINQPQHF.

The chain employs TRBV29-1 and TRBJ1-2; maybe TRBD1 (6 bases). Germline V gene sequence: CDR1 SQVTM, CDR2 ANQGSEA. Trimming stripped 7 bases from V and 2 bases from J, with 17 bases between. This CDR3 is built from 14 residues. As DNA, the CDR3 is TGCAGCGATGACAGGAAACCCCTCAACTATGGCTACACCTTC. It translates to CSDDRKPLNYGYTF.

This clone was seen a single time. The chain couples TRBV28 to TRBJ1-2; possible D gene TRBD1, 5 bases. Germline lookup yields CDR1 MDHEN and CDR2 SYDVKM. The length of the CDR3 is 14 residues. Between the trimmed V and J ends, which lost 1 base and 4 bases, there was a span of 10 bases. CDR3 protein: CASSLSREGYGYTF. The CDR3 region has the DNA TGTGCCAGCAGTTTATCCAGGGAGGGCTATGGCTACACCTTC.

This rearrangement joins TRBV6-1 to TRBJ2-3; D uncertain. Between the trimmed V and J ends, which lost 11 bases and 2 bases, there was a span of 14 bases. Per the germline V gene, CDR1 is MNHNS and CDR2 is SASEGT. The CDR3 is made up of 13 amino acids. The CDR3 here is CAGRSSNTDTQYF. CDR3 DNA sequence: TGTGCCGGCCGGAGCTCTAACACAGATACGCAGTATTTT.

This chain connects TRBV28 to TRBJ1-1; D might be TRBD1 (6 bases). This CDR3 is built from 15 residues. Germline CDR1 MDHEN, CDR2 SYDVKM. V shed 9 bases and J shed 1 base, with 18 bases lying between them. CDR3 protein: CASRLDGGSNTEAFF. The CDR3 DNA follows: TGTGCCAGTCGCTTGGATGGGGGCTCGAACACTGAAGCTTTCTTT.

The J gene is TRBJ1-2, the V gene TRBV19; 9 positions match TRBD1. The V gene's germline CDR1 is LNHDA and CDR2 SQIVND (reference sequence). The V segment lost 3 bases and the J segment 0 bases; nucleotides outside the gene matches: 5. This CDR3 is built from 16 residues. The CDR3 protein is CASSIGTGRANYGYTF. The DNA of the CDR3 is TGTGCCAGTAGTATCGGGACAGGGAGAGCTAACTATGGCTACACCTTC.

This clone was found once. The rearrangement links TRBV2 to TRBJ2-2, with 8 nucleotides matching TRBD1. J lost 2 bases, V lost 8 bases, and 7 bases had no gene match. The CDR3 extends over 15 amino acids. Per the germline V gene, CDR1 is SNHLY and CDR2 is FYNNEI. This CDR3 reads CASQLDRGNTGELFF. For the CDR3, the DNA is TGTGCCAGCCAGCTTGACAGGGGTAACACCGGGGAGCTGTTTTTT. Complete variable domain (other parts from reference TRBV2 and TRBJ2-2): EPEVTQTPSHQVTQMGQEVILRCVPISNHLYFYWYRQILGQKVEFLVSFYNNEISEKSEIFDDQFSVERPDGSNFTLKIRSTKLEDSAMYFCASQLDRGNTGELFFGEGSRLTVL.

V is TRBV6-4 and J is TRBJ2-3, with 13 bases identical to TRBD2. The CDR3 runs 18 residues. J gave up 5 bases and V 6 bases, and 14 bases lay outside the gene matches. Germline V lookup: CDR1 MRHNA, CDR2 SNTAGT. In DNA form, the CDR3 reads TGTGCCAGCAGCAAAACCACACGGACTAGCGGGGGACTAGATACGCAGTATTTT. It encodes CASSKTTRTSGGLDTQYF.

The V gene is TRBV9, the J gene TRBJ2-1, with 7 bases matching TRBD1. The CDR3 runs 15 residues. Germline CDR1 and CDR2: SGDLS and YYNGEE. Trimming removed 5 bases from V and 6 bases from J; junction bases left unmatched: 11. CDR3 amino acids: CASSGGQSLTNEQFF. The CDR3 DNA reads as TGTGCCAGCAGTGGGGGACAGTCCCTCACCAATGAGCAGTTCTTC.

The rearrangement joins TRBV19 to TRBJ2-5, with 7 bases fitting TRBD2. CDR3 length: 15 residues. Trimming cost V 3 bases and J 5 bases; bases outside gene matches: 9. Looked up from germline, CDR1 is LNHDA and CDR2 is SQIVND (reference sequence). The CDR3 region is CASSMLAGGGETQYF. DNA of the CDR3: TGTGCCAGTAGTATGCTGGCCGGGGGAGGGGAGACCCAGTACTTC.

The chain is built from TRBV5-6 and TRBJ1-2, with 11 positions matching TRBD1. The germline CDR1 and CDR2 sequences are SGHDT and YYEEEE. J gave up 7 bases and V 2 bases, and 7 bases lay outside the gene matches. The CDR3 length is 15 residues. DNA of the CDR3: TGTGCCAGCAGCTTCCGGGACAGGGGGAGTGGTGGCTACACCTTC. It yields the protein CASSFRDRGSGGYTF.

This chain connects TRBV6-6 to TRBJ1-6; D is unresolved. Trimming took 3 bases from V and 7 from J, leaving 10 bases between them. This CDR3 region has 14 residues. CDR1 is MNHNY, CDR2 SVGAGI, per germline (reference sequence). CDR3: CASSYEGGNSPLHF. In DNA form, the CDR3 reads TGTGCCAGCAGTTATGAGGGAGGCAATTCACCCCTCCACTTT.

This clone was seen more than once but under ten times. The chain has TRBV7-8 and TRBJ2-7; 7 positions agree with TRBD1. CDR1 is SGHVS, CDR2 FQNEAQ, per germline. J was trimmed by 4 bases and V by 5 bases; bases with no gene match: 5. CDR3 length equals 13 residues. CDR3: CASSRDRLYEQYF. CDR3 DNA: TGTGCCAGCAGCCGGGACAGATTGTACGAGCAGTACTTC.

CDR3 nucleotide sequence: TGCGCCAGCAACCCAGGGACAAGGAACACCGGGGAGCTGTTTTTT. This sequence encodes CASNPGTRNTGELFF. The V call is TRBV5-1, the J call TRBJ2-2, with D possibly matching TRBD1 (6 bases). This CDR3 region has 15 residues. V shed 6 bases and J shed 1 base, with 13 bases lying between them. Germline V CDR1 and CDR2: SGHRS, YFSETQ.

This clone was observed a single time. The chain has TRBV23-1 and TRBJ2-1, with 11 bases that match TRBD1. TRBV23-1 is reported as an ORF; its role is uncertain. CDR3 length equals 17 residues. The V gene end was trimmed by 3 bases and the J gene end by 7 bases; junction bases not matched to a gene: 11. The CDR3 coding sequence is TGCGCCAGCAGTCATCACTATCCGGGACAGGGGGGGAATGAGCAGTTCTTC. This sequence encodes CASSHHYPGQGGNEQFF.

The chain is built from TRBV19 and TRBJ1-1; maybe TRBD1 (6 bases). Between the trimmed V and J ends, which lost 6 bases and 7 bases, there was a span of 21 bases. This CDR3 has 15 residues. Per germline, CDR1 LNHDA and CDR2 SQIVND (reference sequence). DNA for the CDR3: TGTGCCAGTAGCACCGAGTGTGGGGGGGGCAGTGAAGCTTTCTTT. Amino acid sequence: CASSTECGGGSEAFF.

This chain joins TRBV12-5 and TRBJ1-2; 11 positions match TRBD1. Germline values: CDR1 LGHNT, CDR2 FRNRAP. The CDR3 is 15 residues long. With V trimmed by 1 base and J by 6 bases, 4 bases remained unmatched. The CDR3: CASGLAGQGDHGYTF. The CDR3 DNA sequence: TGTGCTAGTGGTTTGGCGGGACAGGGGGACCATGGCTACACCTTC.